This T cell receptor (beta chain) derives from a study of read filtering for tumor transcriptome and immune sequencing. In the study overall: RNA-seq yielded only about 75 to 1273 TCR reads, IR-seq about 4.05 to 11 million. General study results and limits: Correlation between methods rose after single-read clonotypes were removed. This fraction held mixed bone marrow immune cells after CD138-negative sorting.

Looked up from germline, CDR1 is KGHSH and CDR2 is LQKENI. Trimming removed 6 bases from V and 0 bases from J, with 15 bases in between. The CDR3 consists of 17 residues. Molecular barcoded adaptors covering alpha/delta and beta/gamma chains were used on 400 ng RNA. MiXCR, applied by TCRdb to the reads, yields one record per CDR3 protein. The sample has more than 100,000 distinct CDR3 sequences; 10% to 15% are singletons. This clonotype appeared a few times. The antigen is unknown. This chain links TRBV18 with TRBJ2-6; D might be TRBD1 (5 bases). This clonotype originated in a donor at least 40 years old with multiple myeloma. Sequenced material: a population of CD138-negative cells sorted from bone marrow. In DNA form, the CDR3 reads TGTGCCAGCTCGGTCGGACAAATAAGCTCTGGGGCCAACGTCCTGACTTTC. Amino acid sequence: CASSVGQISSGANVLTF.